This is a list of T cell receptor beta chains from one sample in a study of human T cells and chemical hapten exposure. TCRdb independently ran MiXCR on the RACE reads; one entry per CDR3 protein. The repertoire includes approximately 120,000 distinct CDR3 sequences, roughly a tenth of them detected once, and about 3.1% sits in the top ten. The material was whole blood, obtained in connection with sensitization to the hapten diphenylcyclopropenone (DPC). Every receptor here comes from a woman aged 40-49 years with alopecia areata. Some clones in this sample may be carry-over from other donors' samples. CDR3s include the opening cysteine and the closing phenylalanine or tryptophan. The D gene is left open where the match is weak. The listing skips clone size in some rows; elsewhere it reads once, few, many or a size class.

J,V,size,D,CDR3,DNA
TRBJ2-3,TRBV3-1,NA,NA,CASSQDDLLADTQYF,TGTGCCAGCAGCCAAGATGATCTACTCGCAGATACGCAGTATTTT
TRBJ1-5,TRBV6-5,many,NA,CASRSGGSNQPQHF,TGTGCCAGCAGGAGCGGGGGTAGCAATCAGCCCCAGCATTTT
TRBJ1-5,TRBV20-1,many,NA,CSARVQVNQPQHF,TGCAGTGCTAGAGTGCAGGTCAATCAGCCCCAGCATTTT
TRBJ2-7,TRBV7-2,NA,NA,CASSLVSAVQGEQYF,TGTGCCAGCAGCTTAGTCTCGGCAGTCCAAGGGGAGCAGTACTTC
TRBJ1-1,TRBV7-3,many,TRBD1,CASSLASGTDSNAFF,TGTGCCAGCAGCTTAGCGTCCGGGACAGATTCTAACGCTTTCTTT
TRBJ1-1,TRBV7-2,many,TRBD1,CASSLGGQTRNTEAFF,TGTGCCAGCAGCTTAGGGGGACAGACAAGGAACACTGAAGCTTTCTTT
TRBJ2-1,TRBV7-2,many,TRBD1,CASSTGQGYNEQFF,TGTGCCAGCAGCACGGGACAGGGTTACAATGAGCAGTTCTTC
TRBJ1-1,TRBV6-2/TRBV6-3,few,NA,CASTRSFTEAFF,TGTGCCAGCACCAGAAGTTTCACTGAAGCTTTCTTT
TRBJ2-7,TRBV29-1,many,NA,CSVDRITSYEQYF,TGCAGCGTTGACAGGATAACCTCCTACGAGCAGTACTTC
TRBJ1-3,TRBV5-1,many,NA,CASSDGTFSGNTIYF,TGCGCCAGCAGCGACGGGACCTTCTCTGGAAACACCATATATTTT
TRBJ1-5,TRBV12-3/TRBV12-4,NA,NA,CASSPSKANQPQHF,TGTGCCAGCAGTCCCTCGAAAGCAAATCAGCCCCAGCATTTT
TRBJ2-5,TRBV14,few,NA,CASSQNIQETQYF,TGTGCCAGCAGCCAGAATATCCAAGAGACCCAGTACTTC
TRBJ1-5,TRBV2,many,NA,CASSLQGANQPQHF,TGTGCCAGCAGCCTACAGGGAGCGAATCAGCCCCAGCATTTT
TRBJ2-2,TRBV7-9,many,NA,CASPTWGENTGELFF,TGTGCCAGCCCCACGTGGGGGGAGAACACCGGGGAGCTGTTTTTT
TRBJ2-3,TRBV27,few,TRBD1,CASSLGQGTRLFSTDTQYF,TGTGCCAGCAGTTTAGGACAGGGCACCCGGCTTTTTAGCACAGATACGCAGTATTTT
TRBJ2-5,TRBV7-2,many,NA,CASSPGPQETQYF,TGTGCCAGCAGCCCGGGACCACAAGAGACCCAGTACTTC
TRBJ2-1,TRBV12-3/TRBV12-4,few,TRBD2,CASSNSGGPNNEQFF,TGTGCCAGCAGTAACTCGGGGGGGCCGAACAATGAGCAGTTCTTC
TRBJ1-1,TRBV18,NA,TRBD1,CASSPPQGGNTEAFF,TGTGCCAGCTCACCACCGCAGGGGGGGAACACTGAAGCTTTCTTT
TRBJ1-2,TRBV3-1,few,TRBD1,CASSQDRGRGGYTF,TGTGCCAGCAGCCAGGACAGGGGAAGGGGTGGCTACACCTTC
TRBJ2-6,TRBV3-1,NA,TRBD1,CASSPSRDSYSGANVLTF,TGTGCCAGCAGCCCGTCCCGGGACAGTTACTCTGGGGCCAACGTCCTGACTTTC
TRBJ1-5,TRBV2,many,TRBD1,CASSGDRQYQPQHF,TGTGCCAGCAGTGGGGACAGGCAATACCAGCCCCAGCATTTT
TRBJ2-1,TRBV4-1,many,NA,CASSVEQGGNEQFF,TGCGCCAGCAGCGTAGAGCAGGGTGGCAATGAGCAGTTCTTC
TRBJ2-1,TRBV3-1,NA,TRBD2,CASSPLAGGSDEQFF,TGTGCCAGCAGCCCACTAGCGGGGGGGTCGGATGAGCAGTTCTTC
TRBJ2-1,TRBV7-9,NA,NA,CASCRQQDNEQFF,TGTGCCAGCTGCCGTCAACAGGACAATGAGCAGTTCTTC
TRBJ1-4,TRBV5-1,NA,NA,CASSSGQYNEKLFF,TGCGCCAGCAGCTCCGGACAGTATAATGAAAAACTGTTTTTT
TRBJ2-5,TRBV4-3,few,TRBD2,CASSLVWTSGETQYF,TGCGCCAGCAGCCTTGTATGGACTAGCGGAGAGACCCAGTACTTC
TRBJ2-3,TRBV5-4,few,TRBD1,CASSLRQGETDTQFF,TGTGCCAGCAGCTTGAGACAGGGGGAAACAGATACGCAGTTTTTT
TRBJ1-1,TRBV7-8,few,TRBD1,CASSRGTGGREAFF,TGTGCCAGCAGCAGAGGGACAGGGGGGCGTGAAGCTTTCTTT
TRBJ2-1,TRBV6-2/TRBV6-3,NA,TRBD1,CASSYSRTGTEQFF,TGTGCCAGCAGTTACTCCCGGACAGGGACTGAGCAGTTCTTC
TRBJ2-3,TRBV6-2/TRBV6-3,few,NA,CASSYASDPYTQYF,TGTGCCAGCAGTTATGCGTCCGACCCTTATACGCAGTATTTT
TRBJ1-2,TRBV7-9,many,TRBD1,CASSAPGTGFLGYGYTF,TGTGCCAGCAGCGCCCCCGGGACAGGGTTTCTGGGGTATGGCTACACCTTC
TRBJ2-3,TRBV10-2,many,TRBD2,CASSDASGGNTDTQYF,TGCGCCAGCAGTGACGCGAGCGGGGGCAACACAGATACGCAGTATTTT
TRBJ2-1,TRBV7-7,once,TRBD1,CASSQGANEQFF,TGTGCTAGCAGCCAGGGGGCGAATGAGCAGTTCTTC
TRBJ1-6,TRBV28,few,NA,CASSLEFSPLHF,TGTGCCAGCAGTTTGGAATTTTCACCCCTCCACTTT
TRBJ2-7,TRBV7-2,NA,NA,CASSSTGGAYEQYF,TGTGCCAGCAGCTCAACAGGGGGGGCCTACGAGCAGTACTTC
TRBJ1-4,TRBV7-9,NA,NA,CASSLALMTAGGEKLFF,TGTGCCAGCAGCTTAGCGTTGATGACGGCAGGCGGTGAAAAACTGTTTTTT
TRBJ1-5,TRBV7-2,many,NA,CASSSALSRYDQPQHF,TGTGCCAGCAGCTCTGCCCTTTCTAGGTACGATCAGCCCCAGCATTTT
TRBJ2-7,TRBV6-2/TRBV6-3,NA,TRBD1,CASTLRTGGYEQYF,TGTGCCAGCACCTTGCGGACAGGTGGCTACGAGCAGTACTTC
TRBJ2-2,TRBV5-4,many,TRBD1,CASSRQGANTGELFF,TGTGCCAGCAGCAGACAGGGCGCGAACACCGGGGAGCTGTTTTTT
TRBJ2-4,TRBV15,many,TRBD2,CATSSTTSGGALAKNIQYF,TGTGCCACCAGCTCTACCACTAGCGGGGGGGCCCTAGCCAAAAACATTCAGTACTTC
TRBJ2-1,TRBV6-2/TRBV6-3,many,TRBD2,CASSLTPLAGGHEQFF,TGTGCCAGCAGTCTTACTCCCCTAGCGGGGGGGCATGAGCAGTTCTTC